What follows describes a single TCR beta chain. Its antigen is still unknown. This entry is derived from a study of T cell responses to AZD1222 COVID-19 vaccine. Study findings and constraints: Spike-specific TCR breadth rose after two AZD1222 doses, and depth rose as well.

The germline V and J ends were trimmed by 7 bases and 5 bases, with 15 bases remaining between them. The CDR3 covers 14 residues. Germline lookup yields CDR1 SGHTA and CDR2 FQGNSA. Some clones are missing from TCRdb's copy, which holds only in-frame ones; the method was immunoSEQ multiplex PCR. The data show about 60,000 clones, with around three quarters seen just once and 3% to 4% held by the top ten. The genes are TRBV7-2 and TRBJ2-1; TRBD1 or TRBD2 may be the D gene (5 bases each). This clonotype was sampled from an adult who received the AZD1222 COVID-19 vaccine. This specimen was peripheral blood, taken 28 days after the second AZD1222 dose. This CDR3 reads CASKKWGSDNEQFF. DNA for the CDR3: TGTGCCAGCAAGAAATGGGGGTCCGACAATGAGCAGTTCTTC.